Listed below are T cell receptor beta chains from one sample, sequenced in a study of blood T cell repertoires in COVID-19. Generated by immunoSEQ multiplex PCR, the TCRdb table keeps only in-frame clones and is missing some. The sample holds about 60,000 clones, about 86% seen once. The specimen was peripheral blood. The receptors originated from a human donor in a cohort sampled during active COVID-19. Each CDR3 is given with its conserved first and last residue. Each record gives: clone size, D gene, J gene, V gene, CDR3 DNA, CDR3 protein. D genes are given only for firm matches. A clone size is listed for some rows: how often the clone was seen (once, few, many), or a class if it is expanded.

>few|TRBD2|TRBJ2-3|TRBV7-2
TGTGCCAGCAGCTTAGGGCTAGCGGGACGAACAGATACGCAGTATTTT
CASSLGLAGRTDTQYF
>.|TRBD2|TRBJ2-7|TRBV28
TGTGCCAGCAGTTCGGGGGTACTAGCGGGAGGGCCGGTCGAGCAGTACTTC
CASSSGVLAGGPVEQYF
>few|.|TRBJ2-7|TRBV5-1
TGCGCCAGCAGCTTAGACAATTCCTACGAGCAGTACTTC
CASSLDNSYEQYF
>.|TRBD1|TRBJ1-6|TRBV7-2
TGTGCCAGCAGCCTCCAGGGGGGTACTAATTCACCCCTCCACTTT
CASSLQGGTNSPLHF
>.|.|TRBJ1-1|TRBV4-1
TGCGCCAGCAGCCAAGTCCCGGCCACAGTCTGGGCTTTCTTT
CASSQVPATVWAFF
>.|.|TRBJ2-1|TRBV11-2
TGTGCCAGCAGCTCCCTGGGAGGTCCGACCTACAATGAGCAGTTCTTC
CASSSLGGPTYNEQFF
>few|.|TRBJ1-5|TRBV2
TGTGCCAGCGGGGCAGAAAGGAGCAATCAGCCCCAGCATTTT
CASGAERSNQPQHF
>.|.|TRBJ2-7|TRBV6-2/TRBV6-3
TGTGCCAGCAGTTACTCGAGTTACGAGCAGTACTTC
CASSYSSYEQYF
>once|TRBD2|TRBJ2-1|TRBV19
TGTGCCAGTAGTAAGTGGTCTAGCGGGGGGGCCGAGCAGTTCTTC
CASSKWSSGGAEQFF
>.|TRBD1|TRBJ1-2|TRBV7-2
TGTGCCAGCAGCTTACAGGGGGCAGCGAACTATGGCTACACCTTC
CASSLQGAANYGYTF
>.|TRBD2|TRBJ2-3|TRBV9
TGTGCCAGCAGCGTAGTTAGCGGGGGTAGACATACGCAGTATTTT
CASSVVSGGRHTQYF
>.|.|TRBJ2-4|TRBV27
TGTGCCAGCAGTTTATCGAGCCTAGTAGCCAAAAACATTCAGTACTTC
CASSLSSLVAKNIQYF
>.|TRBD1|TRBJ2-5|TRBV5-8
TGTGCCAGCAGCCCCCCGACCGGGACAGGGAATCAAGAGACCCAGTACTTC
CASSPPTGTGNQETQYF
>.|TRBD2|TRBJ2-3|TRBV6-2/TRBV6-3
TGTGCCAGCAGTGGGACTAGCGGGGGAGCAGATACGCAGTATTTT
CASSGTSGGADTQYF
>few|TRBD1|TRBJ1-1|TRBV4-1
TGCGCCAGCAGCCAAGGACAGGGGTTGGCTGAAGCTTTCTTT
CASSQGQGLAEAFF
>.|TRBD1|TRBJ2-7|TRBV10-2
TGCGCCAGCAGTGAGGGCCCCGGGACAGGGCCTTACGAGCAGTACTTC
CASSEGPGTGPYEQYF
>.|.|TRBJ1-4|TRBV2
TGTGCCAGCAGTCTGTCGGTCGCAACTAATGAAAAACTGTTTTTT
CASSLSVATNEKLFF
>.|TRBD2|TRBJ2-7|TRBV6-2/TRBV6-3
TGTGCCAGCAGCTCACTAGCGCAGAGCTCCTACGAGCAGTACTTC
CASSSLAQSSYEQYF
>.|.|TRBJ1-6|TRBV4-3
TGCGCCAGCAGCCAAGATGTTAGTTCACCCCTCCACTTT
CASSQDVSSPLHF
>.|.|TRBJ1-6|TRBV28
TGTGCCAGCAACGGAGATTGGGAGTCACCCCTCCACTTT
CASNGDWESPLHF
>once|TRBD2|TRBJ2-3|TRBV7-9
TGTGCCAGCAGCTCCAGCGGGGGCCCCCCAGATACGCAGTATTTT
CASSSSGGPPDTQYF
>.|TRBD2|TRBJ2-7|TRBV7-2
TGTGCCAGCAGGGCTAACCTAGCGGGAATATACGAGCAGTACTTC
CASRANLAGIYEQYF
>.|.|TRBJ1-2|TRBV25-1
TGTGCCAGCAGTGATCGCCAGGATATACTCAACTATGGCTACACCTTC
CASSDRQDILNYGYTF
>.|TRBD1|TRBJ1-4|TRBV5-8
TGTGCCAGCAGCTCGACAGGGAGCCCTAATGAAAAACTGTTTTTT
CASSSTGSPNEKLFF
>.|.|TRBJ1-3|TRBV29-1
TGCAGCGCCCTATCTGGAAACACCATATATTTT
CSALSGNTIYF